What follows is one TCR beta chain and its context. Its antigen is currently unknown. Every one of the patients relapsed after autologous stem cell transplantation (brentuximab vedotin exposure was variable). Assay used: immunoSEQ multiplex PCR; TCRdb lists only in-frame clones, some missing. Here the sample spans about 4,200 clones, around 80% being singletons. The CDR3 runs to 13 residues. V dropped 6 bases and J dropped 2 bases, with 10 bases sitting between them. Germline lookup yields CDR1 MNHEY and CDR2 SMNVEV (reference sequence). The data were obtained in a study of PD-1 blockade in classical Hodgkin lymphoma. Findings of the study overall: Complete responders entered with baseline diversity on par with newly diagnosed patients, the results showed. By C4D1 there was a significant rise in CD4+ TCR diversity but not in CD8+ TCR diversity. Healthy donors were reported to have higher baseline TCR diversity than newly diagnosed patients. Repertoires differed for reasons still undefined, possibly disease activity or prior therapy.

This clonotype was obtained from a human donor with classical Hodgkin lymphoma. The sequencing used peripheral blood mononuclear cells (PBMCs), collected at baseline. The chain links TRBV27 to TRBJ2-5, with D unresolved. CDR3 amino acids: CASSHPPQETQYF. DNA for the CDR3: TGTGCCAGCAGCCATCCCCCTCAAGAGACCCAGTACTTC.